A selection of T cell receptor beta chains follows, all from one sample in a study of blood T cell repertoires in COVID-19. Produced via immunoSEQ multiplex PCR; TCRdb's table is partial and in-frame only. The data hold about 250,000 clones, with roughly nine tenths observed a single time. The sequencing input was PBMCs or T cells enriched from blood (not recorded which). The receptor source for this set is a woman between 25 and 40 years old with acute COVID-19. Each CDR3 is given with its conserved first and last residue. D genes are given only for firm matches. A clone size is listed for some rows: how often the clone was seen (once, few, many), or a class if it is expanded.

J | V | D | size | DNA | CDR3
TRBJ2-1 | TRBV27 | TRBD2 | NA | TGTGCCAGCAGTTTCGGACTAGCGGGACCCAATGAGCAGTTCTTC | CASSFGLAGPNEQFF
TRBJ2-3 | TRBV19 | TRBD2 | NA | TGTGCCAGTAGTCTGACTAGCGGGCCCGCAGATACGCAGTATTTT | CASSLTSGPADTQYF
TRBJ1-3 | TRBV9 | NA | NA | TGTGCCAGCAGCTATAGGGGCGACTCTGGAAACACCATATATTTT | CASSYRGDSGNTIYF
TRBJ2-7 | TRBV29-1 | TRBD1 | NA | TGCAGCGTTGAAATTTTGAGGGGGCAAGGGGAGCAGTACTTC | CSVEILRGQGEQYF
TRBJ2-2 | TRBV28 | NA | NA | TGTGCCAGCAGCCGCCTAGGCCGGGGGGCGTGGACCGGGGAGCTGTTTTTT | CASSRLGRGAWTGELFF
TRBJ2-5 | TRBV11-2 | NA | NA | TGTGCCAGCAGTGCGTCTCGTCGGGGGTACCCCCGGGAGACCCAGTACTTC | CASSASRRGYPRETQYF
TRBJ1-1 | TRBV6-5 | TRBD1 | NA | TGTGCCAGCAGGCCACAGGGGGCGGGTGCTGAAGCTTTCTTT | CASRPQGAGAEAFF
TRBJ2-7 | TRBV28 | NA | NA | TGTGCCAGCGGGCCCGGGACAAACTACGAGCAGTACTTC | CASGPGTNYEQYF
TRBJ1-4 | TRBV18 | NA | once | TGTGCCAGCTCACCACCGCAGGGTGAAAAACTGTTTTTT | CASSPPQGEKLFF
TRBJ1-1 | TRBV29-1 | TRBD1 | NA | TGCAGCGTTGTTCCCGGGGACAGGGGTAAAGCTTTCTTT | CSVVPGDRGKAFF
TRBJ1-1 | TRBV5-6 | NA | NA | TGTGCCAGCAGCCCATATGGGGCTCTGAGGACTGAAGCTTTCTTT | CASSPYGALRTEAFF
TRBJ2-7 | TRBV27 | NA | NA | TGTGCCAGCACTTCCGTAGCGGACAACTACGAGCAGTACTTC | CASTSVADNYEQYF